The T cell receptor beta chain under discussion was sequenced for a study of identical twins. Every donor was a healthy Caucasian. TCRdb analysed the 5' RACE reads with MiXCR anew, one entry per CDR3 protein. The sample yields around 1.7 million distinct CDR3 sequences, about 32% seen once. This CDR3 has 17 amino acids. Looked up from germline, CDR1 is DFQATT and CDR2 is SNEGSKA (reference sequence). The V end lost 6 bases, the J end lost 0 bases, and 18 bases lay between the germline ends. This TCR derives from a newborn girl in good health. The sample was cord blood. The J gene is TRBJ1-6, the V gene TRBV20-1; a weak D match, TRBD1 (5 bases). CDR3 bases: TGCAGTGCCAGGCCGGGACGAGAGAGCTCCTATAATTCACCCCTCCACTTT. Its translation: CSARPGRESSYNSPLHF.